This T cell receptor (beta chain) was found in a study of a mutant IDH1 vaccine in newly diagnosed glioma. Study information: Patients under treatment included roughly 62% males and 37.5% females and had a mean age of approximately 40 years. V12 occurred at week 35 and V13 at week 47. Points from the study as a whole: Vaccination induced immune responses in around 93% of patients.

Comment on this clone: Its antigen is still unknown.

Some clones are missing from TCRdb's copy, which holds only in-frame ones; the method was immunoSEQ multiplex PCR. The sample holds tens of thousands of clones, roughly 74% seen once. Time point here: week 35, safety follow-up. Vaccinated patients received 300 ug of mutant IDH1 20-mer peptide per dose, with topical imiquimod. The V end was cut by 4 bases, the J end by 1 base, with 10 bases between. Germline CDR1 and CDR2: SQVTM and ANQGSEA. The CDR3 extends over 13 amino acids. The receptor's source is a middle-aged man with glioma. The rearrangement joins TRBV29-1 to TRBJ1-1, with unresolved D. Sequencing was performed on PBMCs, taken from a glioma patient whose treatment included an IDH1 peptide vaccine. The CDR3 spells CSVGKGSNTEAFF. CDR3 sequence (DNA): TGCAGCGTTGGTAAAGGGTCGAACACTGAAGCTTTCTTT. Variable domain in full (rest from reference TRBV29-1 and TRBJ1-1): SAVISQKPSRDICQRGTSLTIQCQVDSQVTMMFWYRQQPGQSLTLIATANQGSEATYESGFVIDKFPISRPNLTFSTLTVSNMSPEDSSIYLCSVGKGSNTEAFFGQGTRLTVV.